These 15 T cell receptor beta chains were all obtained from the same sample, sequenced in a study of tumor and adjacent non-tumor tissue in lung cancer. RNA was extracted from bulk tissue without any cell sorting. A modified ARM-PCR protocol with three rounds of nested PCR amplified TCRbeta. Via MiXCR, TCRdb re-called the multiplex PCR reads, giving one row per CDR3 protein. The sample consists of 70,000 or so distinct CDR3 sequences, 55% to 70% of them appearing once. The material sequenced was lung tumor tissue. The source of these receptors is a man between 45 and 60 years old with non-small cell lung cancer.

The chain couples TRBV6-5 to TRBJ2-7; D might be TRBD2 (7 bases). This CDR3 is 15 amino acids long. V lost 6 bases, J lost 6 bases, and 21 bases lay in between. Per the germline V gene, CDR1 is MNHEY and CDR2 is SVGAGI. The chain's CDR3 is CASRLGGHRQIEQYF. As DNA, the CDR3 is TGTGCCAGCAGACTCGGGGGGCATCGACAAATCGAGCAGTACTTC.

This clonotype was counted only a few times. Here the CDR3 omits its conserved ending phenylalanine or tryptophan, so a read error is the likely source. It is unclear where the CDR3 begins or ends on the DNA, so no DNA is shown, and the CDR3 is as TCRdb lists it. The chain links TRBV5-4 to TRBJ2-3; the DNA was not used to check the table's D call, TRBD2. Germline V gene sequence: CDR1 SGHNT, CDR2 YYREEE (reference sequence). Counting both end residues, the CDR3 totals 15 amino acids. The CDR3 sequence is CASSPKVDYGDTQCL.

Many counts were recorded for this clonotype. The J gene is TRBJ2-1, the V gene TRBV10-2, with a weak D call TRBD1 (5 bases). V was trimmed by 5 bases and J by 8 bases, leaving 10 bases between them. Germline-derived CDR1 and CDR2 are WSHSY and SAAADI. This CDR3 is 12 amino acids long. The CDR3 sequence: CASSRGYDEQFF. CDR3 sequence (DNA): TGCGCCAGCAGTAGGGGATACGATGAGCAGTTCTTC.

Of note for this clonotype: One end of the junction does not line up with germline, which may come from a read error. The CDR3 sequence: CTSNTSGGSYEQYF. DNA of the CDR3: TGTACCAGCAACACTAGCGGGGGTTCCTACGAGCAGTACTTC. This chain joins TRBV28 and TRBJ2-7, with 11 positions matching TRBD2. This CDR3 has 14 amino acids. Germline assignment: CDR1 MDHEN and CDR2 SYDVKM. The variable domain in full, completed from reference TRBV28 and TRBJ2-7, reads DVKVTQSSRYLVKRTGEKVFLECVQDMDHENMFWYRQDPGLGLRLIYFSYDVKMKEKGDIPEGYSVSREKKERFSLILESASTNQTSMYLCTSNTSGGSYEQYFGPGTRLTVT.

The rearrangement joins TRBV29-1 to TRBJ2-3; D unresolved. The V gene's germline CDR1 is SQVTM and CDR2 ANQGSEA. The length of the CDR3 is 10 residues. The V end was cut by 8 bases, the J end by 6 bases, with 9 bases between. CDR3: CSIASDTQYF. For the CDR3, the DNA is TGCAGCATTGCAAGCGATACGCAGTATTTT.

In the case of this clonotype: As the CDR3 is not closed by the conserved phenylalanine or tryptophan, this likely results from a read error. The CDR3 protein is CASSVDSGYGYTL. CDR3 bases: TGCGCCAGCAGCGTGGACAGTGGCTATGGCTACACCCTC. V is TRBV5-1 and J is TRBJ1-2, with D possibly matching TRBD1 (6 bases). This CDR3 is 13 amino acids long. Trimming cost V 4 bases and J 4 bases, with 11 bases left between them. The germline CDR1 and CDR2 sequences are SGHRS and YFSETQ.

A single count supports this clonotype. This may be a read error, as it is one base from a much larger clone. CDR3 protein: CASSLIGGFSYEQYF. The DNA for the CDR3 is TGTGCCAGCAGTTTGATCGGGGGTTTTTCCTACGAGCAGTACTTC. The chain combines TRBV28 with TRBJ2-7, with a tentative D call TRBD2 (6 bases). V lost 3 bases and J lost 1, with 13 bases in between. CDR1 is MDHEN and CDR2 is SYDVKM in the germline V gene. The CDR3 spans 15 residues.

A note on this clonotype: Its ends do not fully match the called genes, so a read error is possible. The V call is TRBV29-1, the J call TRBJ2-1; 9 bases are a match to TRBD2. CDR3 size: 14 residues. Germline V gives CDR1 SQVTM, CDR2 ANQGSEA. This CDR3 is CSAVSSGAYNEHFF. CDR3 bases: TGCAGCGCTGTCTCTAGCGGGGCTTACAATGAGCATTTCTTC.

About this clonotype: Relative to the germline gene, one junction end is altered; a read error may explain this. This chain connects TRBV28 to TRBJ1-1; 11 bases align to TRBD1. In germline, CDR1 is MDHEN, CDR2 SYDVKM. This CDR3 has 14 residues. The CDR3 DNA reads TGTGCTAGCAATGGGGACAGGGGGAGTGCTGAAGCTTTCTTT. It encodes CASNGDRGSAEAFF.

With respect to this clonotype: Since no conserved phenylalanine or tryptophan closes the CDR3, a read error is the likely cause. The limits of the CDR3 on the DNA are not certain, so only TCRdb's listed CDR3 is given. V and J are TRBV11-3 and TRBJ2-1. The CDR3 has 12 residues if both end residues are counted. The germline CDR1 and CDR2 sequences are SGHNT and YENEEA. Here the CDR3 reads CASRLERSRLVS.

The sample holds many counts of this clonotype. V gene TRBV5-5 combines with J gene TRBJ1-1, with a possible D match to TRBD1 (5 bases). Germline V gene data show CDR1 as SGHKS and CDR2 as YYEKEE (reference sequence). The CDR3 is 15 residues long. Between the trimmed V and J ends, which lost 4 bases and 4 bases, there was a span of 17 bases. The CDR3 sequence is CASSLTLDRFTEAFF. In DNA, the CDR3 is TGTGCCAGCAGCCTAACCTTAGACAGATTCACTGAAGCTTTCTTT.

This clonotype was picked up many times. The gene calls are TRBV5-1 and TRBJ2-7, with TRBD1 identical over 10 bases. J was trimmed by 2 bases and V by 4 bases; bases with no gene match: 6. CDR3 length: 15 amino acids. Looked up from germline, CDR1 is SGHRS and CDR2 is YFSETQ. CDR3 in DNA: TGCGCCAGCAGCCGGGACAGGGGAGGAACCTACGAGCAGTACTTC. Translated, it gives CASSRDRGGTYEQYF.

Remarks on this clonotype: No conserved phenylalanine or tryptophan ends this CDR3, so it is likely a read error. The genes are TRBV12-3 or TRBV12-4 and TRBJ2-1; D is perhaps TRBD2 (6 bases). The CDR3 runs to 14 residues. The germline V and J ends were trimmed by 7 bases and 4 bases, with 14 bases remaining between them. CDR3 in DNA: TGTGCCAGCAATTTCGGTGGGGGGTACAATGAGCAGTTCTTA. It translates to CASNFGGGYNEQFL.

In its sample, this clonotype was seen many times. CDR3 sequence reads: CAWSRGTTYTGELFF. As DNA, the CDR3 is TGTGCCTGGAGTAGGGGGACTACTTACACCGGGGAGCTGTTTTTT. This chain joins TRBV30 and TRBJ2-2; TRBD2 is a possible D gene (7 bases). This CDR3 has 15 amino acids. Germline CDR1 reads GTSNPN; CDR2 reads SVGIG (reference sequence). V was shortened by 2 bases and J by 3 bases, with 13 bases between the two germline ends. The whole variable domain, filled in from reference TRBV30 and TRBJ2-2, reads SQTIHQWPATLVQPVGSPLSLECTVEGTSNPNLYWYRQAAGRGLQLLFYSVGIGQISSEVPQNLSASRPQDRQFILSSKKLLLSDSGFYLCAWSRGTTYTGELFFGEGSRLTVL.

Points on this clonotype: The conserved phenylalanine or tryptophan is not found at the CDR3 terminus, so this likely reflects a read error. The V call is TRBV4-1, the J call TRBJ1-5, with a possible D match to TRBD1 (6 bases). CDR3 length: 13 residues. From germline, CDR1 is MGHRA and CDR2 YSYEKL. The DNA of the CDR3 is TGCGTCAGCAGCCTACAGGGAAATCAGCCCCAGCATCTT. Encoded protein: CVSSLQGNQPQHL.